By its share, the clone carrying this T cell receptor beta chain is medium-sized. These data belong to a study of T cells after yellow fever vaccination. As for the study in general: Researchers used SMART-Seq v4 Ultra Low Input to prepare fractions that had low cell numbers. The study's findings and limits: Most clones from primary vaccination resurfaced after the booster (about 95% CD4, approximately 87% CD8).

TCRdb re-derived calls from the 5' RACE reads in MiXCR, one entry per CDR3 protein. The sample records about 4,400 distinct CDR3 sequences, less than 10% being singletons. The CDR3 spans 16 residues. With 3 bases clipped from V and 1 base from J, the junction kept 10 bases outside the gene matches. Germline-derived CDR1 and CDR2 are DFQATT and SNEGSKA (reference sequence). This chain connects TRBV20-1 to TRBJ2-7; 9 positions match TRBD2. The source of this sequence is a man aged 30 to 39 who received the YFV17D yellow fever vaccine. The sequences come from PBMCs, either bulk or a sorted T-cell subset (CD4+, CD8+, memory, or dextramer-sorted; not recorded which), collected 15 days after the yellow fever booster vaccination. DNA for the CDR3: TGCAGTGCTAGTCTAGCGGGATTGCTAGAATCCTACGAGCAGTACTTC. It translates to CSASLAGLLESYEQYF.